This TCR beta chain is from a study of cytomegalovirus exposure and HLA in healthy donors. Trimming removed 3 bases at V and 5 bases at J, with 16 bases between. CDR1 and CDR2 (germline): SQVTM, ANQGSEA. The CDR3 contains 14 residues. This table comes from immunoSEQ multiplex PCR, and its TCRdb copy is limited to in-frame clones, with some not included. The sample records tens of thousands of clones, over 90% being singletons. The study, taken as a whole, reports: TCR beta chains numbering some 150 were designated cytomegalovirus-associated.

The donors were in the approximately 120-subject validation cohort; that cohort was separate from the roughly 620-subject first cohort. About this clone: Its specificity is not known.

Material: PBMCs. The clonotype comes from a woman younger than 30 in good health and CMV-seropositive. V and J are TRBV29-1 and TRBJ2-5; D ambiguous. The CDR3 nucleotides are TGCAGCGTTGAGTACGTGCCAGAATGGGAGACCCAGTACTTC. Its protein product is CSVEYVPEWETQYF.